One sample yielded the 29 T cell receptor beta chains listed below, sequenced in a study of blood T cell repertoires in COVID-19. The table came from immunoSEQ multiplex PCR; TCRdb's copy has only in-frame clones and leaves some out. The data show approximately 60,000 clones, approximately 78% seen once. What was sequenced was peripheral blood. The receptors derive from a man between 60 and 75 years old with COVID-19, enrolled during active disease.

The gene calls are TRBV6-5 and TRBJ2-1, with 7 bases that match TRBD1. CDR3 size: 14 residues. The V gene's germline CDR1 is MNHEY and CDR2 SVGAGI. The trim removed 8 bases at V and 5 bases at J, leaving 9 bases unmatched. The CDR3 DNA reads TGTGCCAGCCGACGCCCCGACAGGGACAATGAGCAGTTCTTC. It translates to CASRRPDRDNEQFF.

The rearrangement joins TRBV10-1 to TRBJ2-1, with D perhaps TRBD2 (5 bases). The CDR3 covers 15 residues. Trimming took off 10 bases at V and 5 bases at J, with 21 bases between the two ends. From germline, CDR1 is WNHNN and CDR2 SYGVQD (reference sequence). CDR3 loop: CANPMRAPLDNEQFF. CDR3 nucleotides: TGCGCCAACCCGATGCGGGCCCCCCTAGACAATGAGCAGTTCTTC.

This sequence joins TRBV3-1 (or the pseudogene TRBV3-2) and TRBJ1-1, with TRBD1 matching 10 bases. The length of the CDR3 is 13 residues. J was trimmed by 10 bases and V by 4 bases; bases with no gene match: 6. Germline assignment: CDR1 LGHDT and CDR2 YNNKEL (reference sequence). CDR3 DNA sequence: TGTGCCAGCAGCCCGACAGGGGGCTCGGGAGCTTTCTTT. It encodes CASSPTGGSGAFF.

The chain carries TRBV6-5 and TRBJ2-5; tentatively, D is TRBD2 (5 bases). In germline, CDR1 is MNHEY, CDR2 SVGAGI. The CDR3 has 14 amino acids. V lost 7 bases, J lost 4 bases, and 16 bases lay in between. Written as DNA, the CDR3 is TGTGCCAGCAATCGAGGGAATCGGGGAGAGACCCAGTACTTC. Its translation is CASNRGNRGETQYF.

The chain has TRBV28 and TRBJ2-7; tentative D call: TRBD2 (6 bases). The CDR3 length is 12 residues. Per the germline V gene, CDR1 is MDHEN and CDR2 is SYDVKM. V dropped 3 bases and J dropped 4 bases, with 7 bases sitting between them. The DNA for the CDR3 is TGTGCCAGCAGTTTGGAGGGGTACGAGCAGTACTTC. It codes for CASSLEGYEQYF.

V gene TRBV9 combines with J gene TRBJ2-2; possibly TRBD1 for D (5 bases). CDR3 length equals 16 residues. The germline V gene has CDR1 SGDLS and CDR2 YYNGEE. Trimming cost V 4 bases and J 5 bases, with 18 bases left between them. The chain's CDR3 is CASSLSLTAETGELFF. DNA of the CDR3: TGTGCCAGCAGCCTGAGTCTGACAGCTGAGACCGGGGAGCTGTTTTTT.

This clone was recorded many times. This chain connects TRBV7-6 to TRBJ1-3, with 10 bases matching TRBD1. The J segment lost 0 bases and the V segment lost 5 bases, leaving 16 bases of the junction unmatched. This CDR3 spans 20 amino acids. Germline values: CDR1 SGHVS, CDR2 FNYEAQ. The CDR3: CASSPKPGQGTPSSGNTIYF. For the CDR3, the DNA is TGTGCCAGCAGCCCCAAACCGGGACAGGGGACCCCTAGCTCTGGAAACACCATATATTTT.

V usage is TRBV5-4 and J usage is TRBJ2-7, with TRBD1 identical over 12 bases. This CDR3 is built from 15 residues. V trimming: 0 bases; J trimming: 4 bases; junction bases outside the gene matches: 2. Germline assignment: CDR1 SGHNT and CDR2 YYREEE (reference sequence). The CDR3: CASSLGDRGRYEQYF. DNA of the CDR3: TGTGCCAGCAGCTTGGGGGACAGGGGGCGGTACGAGCAGTACTTC.

The chain has TRBV5-1 and TRBJ2-7, with 7 bases lining up with TRBD2. Germline loops: CDR1 SGHRS, CDR2 YFSETQ. The junction had 6 bases not matched to a gene; V was cut back by 2 bases and J by 4 bases. The CDR3 has 14 residues. CDR3 in amino acids: CASSFSSGSYEQYF. For the CDR3, the DNA is TGCGCCAGCAGCTTCTCTAGCGGCAGTTACGAGCAGTACTTC.

The genes are TRBV5-1 and TRBJ1-5; 7 bases line up with TRBD1. V dropped 7 bases and J dropped 6; count of bases not matched to a gene: 10. This CDR3 contains 14 residues. CDR1 SGHRS and CDR2 YFSETQ come from the germline V gene. CDR3 amino acids: CASPRQGPPQPQHF. CDR3 DNA: TGCGCCAGCCCCAGACAGGGACCTCCTCAGCCCCAGCATTTT.

The gene calls are TRBV6-5 and TRBJ2-5, with D unresolved. The CDR3 length is 13 residues. Trimming pared 4 bases from V and 1 base from J, leaving 7 bases between. Per the germline V gene, CDR1 is MNHEY and CDR2 is SVGAGI. The CDR3 region has the DNA TGTGCCAGCAGTTCTCCAGTCCAAGAGACCCAGTACTTC. Translating gives CASSSPVQETQYF.

The rearrangement links TRBV19 to TRBJ2-1; TRBD2 aligns across 8 bases. This CDR3 has 13 amino acids. Trimming cost V 7 bases and J 7 bases; bases outside gene matches: 6. Germline V gives CDR1 LNHDA, CDR2 SQIVND (reference sequence). This chain's CDR3 is CASTPGRGNEQFF. Here the CDR3 DNA reads TGTGCCAGTACCCCCGGGAGGGGGAATGAGCAGTTCTTC.

The chain carries TRBV5-1 and TRBJ2-7, with a tentative D call TRBD2 (6 bases). Germline-derived CDR1 and CDR2 are SGHRS and YFSETQ. This CDR3 region has 15 residues. V was trimmed by 4 bases and J by 2 bases, leaving 16 bases between them. This CDR3 is CASSTAGTGAYEQYF. CDR3 bases: TGCGCCAGCAGCACCGCCGGGACTGGGGCCTACGAGCAGTACTTC.

The rearrangement uses TRBV18 and TRBJ1-1; possible D gene TRBD1, 5 bases. CDR1 KGHSH and CDR2 LQKENI come from the germline V gene. There are 14 residues in the CDR3. Trimming took off 8 bases at V and 5 bases at J, with 18 bases between the two ends. CDR3 sequence: CASQGGGRKTEAFF. CDR3 coding DNA: TGTGCCAGCCAGGGCGGGGGAAGAAAGACTGAAGCTTTCTTT.

V gene TRBV6-2 or TRBV6-3 combines with J gene TRBJ2-7; TRBD2 matches 8 bases. In germline, CDR1 is MNHEY, CDR2 SVGEGT. The CDR3 has 15 residues. After removal of 4 bases from V and 7 bases from J, the junction contained 12 bases not matched to a gene. The CDR3 DNA is TGTGCCAGCAGTTCCCCGGGGACTAGTGTGGGGGAGCAGTACTTC. Amino acid sequence: CASSSPGTSVGEQYF.

This chain uses TRBV6-4 with TRBJ1-5; 9 bases match TRBD1. CDR3 size: 14 residues. V gave up 8 bases and J gave up 2 bases; unmatched junction bases: 4. Looked up from germline, CDR1 is MRHNA and CDR2 is SNTAGT. CDR3 protein: CASSWDRGNQPQHF. CDR3 bases: TGTGCCAGCTCATGGGACAGGGGCAATCAGCCCCAGCATTTT.

This clone appeared a single time. This chain connects TRBV24-1 to TRBJ2-1, with TRBD1 as a possible D gene (5 bases). The CDR3 covers 17 residues. V was clipped by 3 bases and J by 0 bases, with 14 bases between them. Germline CDR1 is KGHDR and CDR2 is SFDVKD. The CDR3 nucleotides read TGTGCCACCAGTGATCGGCACAGACAGAGCTCCTACAATGAGCAGTTCTTC. Protein sequence: CATSDRHRQSSYNEQFF.

The V and J genes are TRBV1 and TRBJ2-7; TRBD2 is the table's D call, not checked against the DNA. TRBV1 is classified as a pseudogene. The CDR3 has 14 amino acids. The CDR3: CTSSPGEASYEQYF. The CDR3 DNA is TGCACCAGCAGCCCCGGGGAGGCCTCCTACGAGCAGTACTTC.

V gene TRBV6-5 combines with J gene TRBJ2-7; 9 bases fit TRBD1. Germline V gene data show CDR1 as MNHEY and CDR2 as SVGAGI. Trimming at V came to 2 bases and at J to 1 base, leaving 3 bases not matched to a gene. The CDR3 runs 15 residues. CDR3: CASSYGGQGSYEQYF. DNA for the CDR3: TGTGCCAGCAGTTACGGGGGACAGGGTTCCTACGAGCAGTACTTC.

The V gene is TRBV11-3, the J gene TRBJ2-2; TRBD2 matches at 9 bases. V gave up 4 bases and J gave up 4 bases; unmatched junction bases: 7. Germline V gives CDR1 SGHNT, CDR2 YENEEA. CDR3 length: 16 amino acids. The DNA for the CDR3 is TGTGCCAGCAGCTCAACCTTACTAGCGGGCACCGGGGAGCTGTTTTTT. It translates to CASSSTLLAGTGELFF. The full variable domain, in which reference TRBV11-3 and TRBJ2-2 provide the parts outside the CDR3, is EAGVVQSPRYKIIEKKQPVAFWCNPISGHNTLYWYLQNLGQGPELLIRYENEEAVDDSQLPKDRFSAERLKGVDSTLKIQPAELGDSAVYLCASSSTLLAGTGELFFGEGSRLTVL.

This chain connects TRBV3-1 (or the pseudogene TRBV3-2) to TRBJ2-7; D not resolved. V lost 2 bases to trimming and J lost 2 bases, with 13 bases between them. The CDR3 has 15 amino acids. Germline lookup yields CDR1 LGHDT and CDR2 YNNKEL (reference sequence). The CDR3 nucleotides read TGTGCCAGCAGCCAAAGTCAACTGAAGACCTACGAGCAGTACTTC. Protein sequence: CASSQSQLKTYEQYF.

The genes are TRBV10-1 and TRBJ2-1; 7 nucleotides line up with TRBD2. Germline loops: CDR1 WNHNN, CDR2 SYGVQD (reference sequence). The length of the CDR3 is 15 residues. The trim removed 3 bases at V and 7 bases at J, leaving 9 bases unmatched. The CDR3 protein is CASSERASGHNEQFF. CDR3 DNA sequence: TGCGCCAGCAGTGAAAGGGCTAGCGGACATAATGAGCAGTTCTTC.

This clone appeared a few times. The chain links TRBV5-4 to TRBJ2-5; the match to TRBD2 covers 7 bases. The CDR3 loop spans 14 amino acids. The J segment lost 1 base and the V segment lost 7 bases, leaving 7 bases of the junction unmatched. In germline, CDR1 is SGHNT, CDR2 YYREEE (reference sequence). CDR3: CASADGGSQETQYF. The DNA of the CDR3 is TGTGCCAGCGCGGATGGCGGGAGCCAAGAGACCCAGTACTTC.

This clone was picked up one time. V and J are TRBV18 and TRBJ2-7; perhaps TRBD1 as D (6 bases). CDR1 KGHSH and CDR2 LQKENI come from the germline V gene. V lost 2 bases to trimming and J lost 0 bases, with 8 bases between them. There are 14 residues in the CDR3. In nucleotides, the CDR3 is TGTGCCAGCTCACCAGAGGGACACTCCTACGAGCAGTACTTC. This codes for CASSPEGHSYEQYF. The full variable domain, its missing parts supplied by reference TRBV18 and TRBJ2-7, is NAGVMQNPRHLVRRRGQEARLRCSPMKGHSHVYWYRQLPEEGLKFMVYLQKENIIDESGMPKERFSAEFPKEGPSILRIQQVVRGDSAAYFCASSPEGHSYEQYFGPGTRLTVT.

This clone has just a few counts. V and J are TRBV6-5 and TRBJ2-3; a possible D gene is TRBD2 (5 bases). This CDR3 spans 15 amino acids. The V and J ends lost 5 bases and 5 bases respectively, with 17 bases between them. The germline V gene encodes CDR1 MNHEY and CDR2 SVGAGI. The CDR3 sequence is CASSTTSGDGDTQYF. CDR3 bases: TGTGCCAGCAGTACAACTAGTGGGGATGGAGATACGCAGTATTTT.

This chain joins TRBV4-1 and TRBJ2-5; 7 positions agree with TRBD2. CDR1 is MGHRA, CDR2 YSYEKL, per germline. There are 13 residues in the CDR3. V lost 4 bases, J lost 3 bases, and 2 bases stayed unmatched. DNA for the CDR3: TGCGCCAGCAGCCTTGGACTAGAAGAGACCCAGTACTTC. Its translation is CASSLGLEETQYF.

The J gene is TRBJ1-1, the V gene TRBV18, with D unresolved. This CDR3 comprises 13 residues. With 3 bases removed from V and 3 bases from J, the gap between germline ends came to 8 bases. CDR1 and CDR2 from the germline V gene are KGHSH and LQKENI. CDR3 DNA: TGTGCCAGCTCACCTGGCGGGGACACTGAAGCTTTCTTT. Protein product: CASSPGGDTEAFF.

The rearrangement joins TRBV12-3 or TRBV12-4 to TRBJ1-1; the D is unclear. The CDR3 is 13 residues long. Trimming shortened V by 3 bases and J by 1 base, and 6 bases separated the two germline ends. The CDR3 reads CASSLSGNTEAFF. CDR3 in DNA: TGTGCCAGCAGTTTGAGCGGGAACACTGAAGCTTTCTTT.

Ten or more counts support this clone. The chain employs TRBV25-1 and TRBJ2-2; perhaps TRBD2 as D (6 bases). The CDR3 is 16 amino acids. Trimming shortened V by 1 base and J by 3 bases, and 12 bases separated the two germline ends. Germline CDR1 reads MGHDK; CDR2 reads SYGVNS. The CDR3 DNA is TGTGCCAGCAGTGAATTCGGCGGGATCTACACCGGGGAGCTGTTTTTT. This sequence encodes CASSEFGGIYTGELFF.